Included here is one T cell receptor beta chain sequence, with context. Data came from immunoSEQ multiplex PCR; TCRdb stores just in-frame clones and leaves some out. This sample has about 50,000 clones, with about 57% found just once. The V end was cut by 2 bases, the J end by 4 bases, with 21 bases between. The CDR3 contains 18 residues. Germline V gives CDR1 SGHTA, CDR2 FQGNSA. This entry comes from a study of cytotoxic CD8 clonotypes in ibrutinib-treated CLL. The sequence was collected from a human donor with chronic lymphocytic leukemia. The specimen comprised PBMCs, sampled after 24 months of ibrutinib treatment. J is TRBJ1-3 and V is TRBV7-2; possibly TRBD1 for D (6 bases). The CDR3 sequence: CASSLYSGRGLSGNTIYF. In DNA, the CDR3 is TGTGCCAGCAGCTTATACTCGGGCAGGGGATTATCCGGAAACACCATATATTTT.